The TCR beta chain described here comes from a study of T cells in Graves' hyperthyroidism and ophthalmopathy. This clonotype has a count of ten or more. RNA transcripts yielded amplified TCR beta CDR3 regions. A first-round RT-PCR of the TCR CDR3 used the HTBI primer set. TCRdb used MiXCR to reprocess the multiplex PCR reads, holding one entry per CDR3 protein. The repertoire holds over 150,000 distinct CDR3 sequences, with about a sixth as singletons. Trimming took off 7 bases at V and 4 bases at J, with 10 bases between the two ends. The CDR3 is 11 residues long. Germline assignment: CDR1 DFQATT and CDR2 SNEGSKA (reference sequence).

What was sequenced was blood. The receptor was derived from a woman in her forties or fifties with Graves' hyperthyroidism. The gene calls are TRBV20-1 and TRBJ1-1; D not certain. The CDR3 loop is CSGDRGTEAFF. CDR3 nucleotides: TGCAGTGGGGATCGTGGCACTGAAGCTTTCTTT.